Below are 19 T cell receptor beta chains sequenced from a single sample in a study of PD-1 blockade in classical Hodgkin lymphoma. The repertoire was sequenced with immunoSEQ multiplex PCR; TCRdb's copy has only in-frame clones and lacks some. This sample carries over 50,000 clones, roughly 80% of them seen once, and the ten largest clones take 16%. Following autologous stem cell transplantation, relapse occurred in every patient, and exposure to brentuximab vedotin varied. This material consisted of peripheral blood mononuclear cells (PBMCs), taken at baseline. The receptors were sampled from a human donor with classical Hodgkin lymphoma.

DNA for the CDR3: TGTGCCAGCAGAACGGCAGTTCAAGAGACCCAGTACTTC. Its translation is CASRTAVQETQYF. The chain is built from TRBV5-5 and TRBJ2-5; no definite D call. Trimming stripped 5 bases from V and 2 bases from J, with 10 bases between. Germline CDR1 and CDR2: SGHKS and YYEKEE (reference sequence). This CDR3 has 13 amino acids.

This sequence joins TRBV18 and TRBJ2-7; D may be TRBD2 (6 bases). V gave up 3 bases and J gave up 6 bases, with 18 bases separating them. CDR1 is KGHSH and CDR2 is LQKENI in the germline V gene. The CDR3 length is 15 residues. CDR3 amino acids: CASSPSDYRLSEQYF. CDR3 sequence (DNA): TGTGCCAGCTCACCTTCGGACTACCGACTAAGCGAGCAGTACTTC. The entire variable domain, with the rest obtained from reference TRBV18 and TRBJ2-7, is as follows: NAGVMQNPRHLVRRRGQEARLRCSPMKGHSHVYWYRQLPEEGLKFMVYLQKENIIDESGMPKERFSAEFPKEGPSILRIQQVVRGDSAAYFCASSPSDYRLSEQYFGPGTRLTVT.

The chain uses TRBV4-3 and TRBJ1-1; D ambiguous. Deletions cut 0 bases from V and 1 base from J, with 9 bases between. Germline V gene lookup returns CDR1 LGHNA and CDR2 YSLEER. The CDR3 covers 15 residues. The CDR3 region has the DNA TGCGCCAGCAGCCAAGATCTCGGGCGGAACACTGAAGCTTTCTTT. Protein sequence: CASSQDLGRNTEAFF.

The rearrangement links TRBV9 to TRBJ1-1; TRBD1 aligns across 7 bases. The CDR3 totals 14 residues. CDR1 and CDR2 (germline): SGDLS, YYNGEE. V lost 4 bases, J lost 1 base, and 4 bases stayed unmatched. In DNA form, the CDR3 reads TGTGCCAGCAGCAACAGGGGACCGAACACTGAAGCTTTCTTT. Its translation: CASSNRGPNTEAFF.

The chain has TRBV18 and TRBJ2-2, with TRBD1 identical over 7 bases. CDR1 is KGHSH and CDR2 is LQKENI in the germline V gene. The CDR3 contains 13 residues. The V gene end was trimmed by 6 bases and the J gene end by 5 bases; junction bases not matched to a gene: 3. CDR3 sequence: CASSRGQTGELFF. CDR3 DNA sequence: TGTGCCAGCTCCCGGGGACAGACCGGGGAGCTGTTTTTT.

V and J are TRBV7-3 and TRBJ2-2; D call uncertain. V was cut by 2 bases and J by 4 bases, with 8 bases left in between. Per germline, CDR1 SGHTA and CDR2 FQGTGA. The length of the CDR3 is 14 residues. The CDR3 reads CASSLGMSTGELFF. The CDR3 DNA reads as TGTGCCAGCAGCTTAGGCATGAGCACCGGGGAGCTGTTTTTT.

The V gene is TRBV5-4, the J gene TRBJ1-1, with 7 nucleotides matching TRBD1. With 0 bases clipped from V and 1 base from J, the junction kept 9 bases outside the gene matches. CDR3 size: 17 residues. The germline V gene has CDR1 SGHNT and CDR2 YYREEE (reference sequence). This CDR3 reads CASSLETGVGANTEAFF. The CDR3 region has the DNA TGTGCCAGCAGCTTGGAAACAGGGGTGGGGGCGAACACTGAAGCTTTCTTT.

CDR3 in DNA: TGCAGCGTTGGTAGGACAGGTAAAAAGGATGGCTACACCTTC. Protein product: CSVGRTGKKDGYTF. V is TRBV29-1 and J is TRBJ1-2, with 7 positions matching TRBD1. With V trimmed by 4 bases and J by 6 bases, 11 bases remained unmatched. There are 14 residues in the CDR3. Germline CDR1 and CDR2: SQVTM and ANQGSEA.

The chain carries TRBV11-2 and TRBJ2-6; 8 bases are shared with TRBD1. This CDR3 region has 19 residues. Germline values: CDR1 SGHAT, CDR2 FQNNGV. The ends lost 5 bases at V and 0 bases at J; junction bases unmatched: 12. The CDR3 loop is CASSPQWGQDFSGANVLTF. As DNA, the CDR3 is TGTGCCAGCAGCCCCCAGTGGGGACAGGACTTCTCTGGGGCCAACGTCCTGACTTTC.

The V call is TRBV7-6, the J call TRBJ1-6, with 7 bases fitting TRBD1. CDR3 length equals 16 residues. Trimming at V came to 1 base and at J to 10 bases, leaving 10 bases not matched to a gene. Germline V CDR1 and CDR2: SGHVS, FNYEAQ. The CDR3 reads CASSLVAGQLGSPLHF. The DNA of the CDR3 is TGTGCCAGCAGCTTAGTAGCGGGACAGCTGGGGTCACCCCTCCACTTT.

The chain recombines TRBV5-6 with TRBJ1-5; the D gene is possibly TRBD1 (5 bases). V lost 3 bases to trimming and J lost 3 bases, with 13 bases between them. Germline loops: CDR1 SGHDT, CDR2 YYEEEE. The CDR3 has 15 amino acids. The chain's CDR3 is CASSSRDGFNQPQHF. The CDR3 nucleotides are TGTGCCAGCAGCTCCCGGGACGGATTCAATCAGCCCCAGCATTTT.

This clone was seen only a few times. The chain couples TRBV7-9 to TRBJ1-5, with D uncertain. The germline gives CDR1 SEHNR, CDR2 FQNEAQ (reference sequence). The CDR3 totals 13 residues. V dropped 2 bases and J dropped 7 bases, with 9 bases sitting between them. The CDR3, as DNA: TGTGCCAGCAGCTTATACGGTGAGCAGCCCCAGCATTTT. It yields the protein CASSLYGEQPQHF.

The chain joins TRBV4-1 to TRBJ1-2; the match to TRBD1 covers 7 bases. The trim removed 4 bases at V and 7 bases at J, leaving 6 bases unmatched. Per the germline V gene, CDR1 is MGHRA and CDR2 is YSYEKL. This CDR3 is 13 amino acids long. The CDR3 sequence is CASSLGDRAGYTF. In nucleotides, the CDR3 is TGCGCCAGCAGCCTTGGAGACAGGGCTGGCTACACCTTC.

The rearrangement links TRBV7-8 to TRBJ1-5; D not certain. Per germline, CDR1 SGHVS and CDR2 FQNEAQ. The CDR3 has 16 amino acids. Trimming took off 5 bases at V and 0 bases at J, with 14 bases between the two ends. The CDR3 bases are TGTGCCAGCAGCGCCGGAGGGTACTATAGCAATCAGCCCCAGCATTTT. Its protein product is CASSAGGYYSNQPQHF.

This chain uses TRBV7-9 with TRBJ2-1; 8 bases map to TRBD2. Germline lookup yields CDR1 SEHNR and CDR2 FQNEAQ (reference sequence). The junction had 14 bases not matched to a gene; V was cut back by 1 base and J by 9 bases. CDR3 length: 17 amino acids. The CDR3 DNA reads TGTGCCAGCAGCTTAGTTCAGATGTGGCGGGAGGTTAGTGAGCAGTTCTTC. It yields the protein CASSLVQMWREVSEQFF.

The rearrangement uses TRBV7-2 and TRBJ2-7; a possible D gene is TRBD1 (5 bases). CDR1 and CDR2 (germline): SGHTA, FQGNSA. V was clipped by 5 bases and J by 9 bases, with 17 bases between them. This CDR3 is 13 amino acids long. CDR3 sequence reads: CASSPDTTGVQYF. The CDR3 DNA sequence: TGTGCCAGCAGCCCGGACACAACCGGAGTGCAGTACTTC.

This chain joins TRBV6-5 and TRBJ1-5, with 7 bases lining up with TRBD1. Trimming at V came to 9 bases and at J to 6 bases, leaving 14 bases not matched to a gene. Germline lookup yields CDR1 MNHEY and CDR2 SVGAGI. The CDR3 has 15 amino acids. In DNA, the CDR3 is TGTGCCAGTAGTCCGGGACAGCTACCGGGTCAGCCCCAGCATTTT. Its protein is CASSPGQLPGQPQHF.

In regard to this clone: The junction departs from the called germline gene at one end, perhaps through a read error. The V and J genes are TRBV6-1 and TRBJ2-3; perhaps D is TRBD1 or TRBD2 (5 bases each). Germline assignment: CDR1 MNHNS and CDR2 SASEGT. The CDR3 totals 17 residues. The CDR3 sequence is CASSAGSVSGTTVTQYF. The CDR3 region has the DNA TGTGCCAGCAGTGCAGGGAGCGTAAGTGGCACCACAGTTACGCAGTATTTT.

V usage is TRBV30 and J usage is TRBJ1-4, with TRBD1 matching over 10 bases. The germline V gene has CDR1 GTSNPN and CDR2 SVGIG (reference sequence). V shed 4 bases, J shed 8 bases, and the junction held 7 bases outside the gene matches. The length of the CDR3 is 14 residues. The CDR3 here is CAWNQGQGMEKLFF. In nucleotides, the CDR3 is TGTGCCTGGAATCAGGGACAGGGGATGGAAAAACTGTTTTTT.